The rows below give T cell receptor beta chains drawn from one sample of a study of blood T cell repertoires in COVID-19. Data came from immunoSEQ multiplex PCR; TCRdb stores just in-frame clones and leaves some out. The sample lists about 270,000 clones, 88% occurring once. Sequenced material: PBMCs or T cells enriched from blood (not recorded which). The receptors derive from a woman in her forties or fifties who had recovered from COVID-19. Each CDR3 is given without its conserved first and last residue.

v_call: TRBV6-2/TRBV6-3; cdr3_aa: ASSYTGFETQY
v_call: TRBV12-3/TRBV12-4; cdr3_aa: ASSFYFREKQY
v_call: TRBV3-1/TRBV3-2; cdr3_aa: ASSQGASQEY
v_call: TRBV28; cdr3_aa: ASSSGTVAAF
v_call: TRBV7-3; cdr3_aa: ASSLGGVGTGELF
v_call: TRBV9; cdr3_aa: ASSVGGRAGLNEQF
v_call: TRBV28; cdr3_aa: ASSRSGIVHSYNEQF
v_call: TRBV7-3; cdr3_aa: ASSFEGIDTQY
v_call: TRBV25-1; cdr3_aa: ATVGISTDTQY
v_call: TRBV11-2; cdr3_aa: ASSPGQSVYGYT
v_call: TRBV7-9; cdr3_aa: ASSLVGTGGDRTEAF
v_call: TRBV29-1; cdr3_aa: SVEPTGGYGYT
v_call: TRBV7-8; cdr3_aa: ASSLVREGSYNEQF